This T cell receptor beta chain appears in the sequencing data of a study of T cell repertoires in cytomegalovirus infection. Study-level information: CMV infection plus the matching HLA type was flagged by public TCR beta signatures. Broader study findings: There were carriers of CMV plus the relevant HLA, and cumulative public TCR beta family frequency identified them. HLA-C-restricted CMV clonotypes gave the most frequent clonotype in two of eight donors.

One entry per CDR3 protein results from TCRdb running MiXCR on the reads. The sample holds approximately 130,000 distinct CDR3 sequences, more than 20% seen once. Of note for this clonotype: Its target is unknown.

The germline V gene encodes CDR1 SQVTM and CDR2 ANQGSEA. The CDR3 contains 9 residues. The V end was cut by 3 bases, the J end by 13 bases, with 9 bases between. The clonotype comes from a human donor in good health (CMV status not recorded). Some clones in this sample may be carry-over from other donors' samples. Sequences were obtained from PBMCs, sequenced either directly or after in vitro stimulation (not recorded which). V gene TRBV29-1 combines with J gene TRBJ1-2; D is ambiguous. CDR3 in DNA: TGCAGCGTTGAGTCAGCCGGCACCTTC. Residues: CSVESAGTF.